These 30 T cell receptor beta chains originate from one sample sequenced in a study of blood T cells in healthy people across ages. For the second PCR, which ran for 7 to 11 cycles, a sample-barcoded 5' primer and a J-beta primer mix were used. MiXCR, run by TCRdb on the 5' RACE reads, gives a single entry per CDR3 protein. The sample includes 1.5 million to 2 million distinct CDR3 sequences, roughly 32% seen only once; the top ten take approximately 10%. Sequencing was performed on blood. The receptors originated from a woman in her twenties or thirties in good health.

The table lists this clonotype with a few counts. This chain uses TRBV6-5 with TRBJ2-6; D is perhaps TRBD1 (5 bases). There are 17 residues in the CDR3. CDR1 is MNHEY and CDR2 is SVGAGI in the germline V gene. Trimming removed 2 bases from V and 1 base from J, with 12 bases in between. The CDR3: CASSYGRARSGANVLTF. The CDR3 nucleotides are TGTGCCAGCAGTTACGGCAGGGCCCGGTCTGGGGCCAACGTCCTGACTTTC.

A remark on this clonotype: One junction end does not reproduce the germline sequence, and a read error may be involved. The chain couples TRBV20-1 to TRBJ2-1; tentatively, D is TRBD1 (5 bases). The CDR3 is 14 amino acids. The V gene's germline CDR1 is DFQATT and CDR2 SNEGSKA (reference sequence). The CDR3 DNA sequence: TGCAGTGCTAGAGATCGGACAACCTACAATGAGCGGTTCTTC. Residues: CSARDRTTYNERFF.

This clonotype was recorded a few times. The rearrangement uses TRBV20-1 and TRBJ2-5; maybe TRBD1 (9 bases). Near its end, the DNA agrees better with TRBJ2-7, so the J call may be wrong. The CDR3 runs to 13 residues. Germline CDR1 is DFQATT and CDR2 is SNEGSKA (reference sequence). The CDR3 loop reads CSLPAGDRDEQYF. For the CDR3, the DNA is TGCAGTTTACCAGCGGGGGACAGGGACGAGCAGTACTTC.

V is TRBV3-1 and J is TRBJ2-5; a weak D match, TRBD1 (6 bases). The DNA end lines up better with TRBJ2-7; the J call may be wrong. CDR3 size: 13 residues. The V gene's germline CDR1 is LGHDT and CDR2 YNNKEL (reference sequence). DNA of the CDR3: TGTGCCAGCAGCCAACCAGGGGTAGGCGAGCAGTACTTC. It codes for CASSQPGVGEQYF.

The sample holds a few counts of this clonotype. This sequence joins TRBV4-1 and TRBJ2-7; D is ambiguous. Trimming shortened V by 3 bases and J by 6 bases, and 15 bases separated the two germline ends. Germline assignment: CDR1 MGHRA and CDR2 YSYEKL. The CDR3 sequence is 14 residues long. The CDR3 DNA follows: TGCGCCAGCAGCCATGAGACCCAGGCGAGCGAGCAGTACTTC. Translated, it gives CASSHETQASEQYF.

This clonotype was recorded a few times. The CDR3 spells CSGADGSGYTF. Here the CDR3 DNA reads TGCAGCGGGGCCGACGGAAGTGGCTACACCTTC. The chain links TRBV29-1 to TRBJ1-2; D unresolved. The V end lost 7 bases, the J end lost 7 bases, and 13 bases lay between the germline ends. The germline gives CDR1 SQVTM, CDR2 ANQGSEA. This CDR3 region has 11 residues.

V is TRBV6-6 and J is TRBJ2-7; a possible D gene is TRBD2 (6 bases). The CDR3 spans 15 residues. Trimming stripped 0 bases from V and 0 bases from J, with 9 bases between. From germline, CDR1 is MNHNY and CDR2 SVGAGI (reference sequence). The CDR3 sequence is CASSYSIADSYEQYF. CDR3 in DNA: TGTGCCAGCAGTTACTCCATAGCGGACTCCTACGAGCAGTACTTC.

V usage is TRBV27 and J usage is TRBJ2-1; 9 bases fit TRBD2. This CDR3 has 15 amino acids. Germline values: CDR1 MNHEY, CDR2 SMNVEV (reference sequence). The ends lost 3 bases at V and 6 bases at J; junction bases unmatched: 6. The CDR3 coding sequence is TGTGCCAGCAGTTTCTTTCTAGCGGGACCCAATGAGCAGTTCTTC. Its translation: CASSFFLAGPNEQFF.

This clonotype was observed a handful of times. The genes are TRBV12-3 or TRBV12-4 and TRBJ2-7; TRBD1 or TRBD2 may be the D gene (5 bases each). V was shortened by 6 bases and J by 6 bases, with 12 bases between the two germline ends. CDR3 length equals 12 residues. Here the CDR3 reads CASRQVAGEQYF. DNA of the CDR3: TGTGCCAGCAGACAGGTGGCGGGCGAGCAGTACTTC.

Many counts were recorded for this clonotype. The CDR3 loop is CASSSRRRGETQYF. The CDR3 nucleotides read TGTGCCAGCAGTTCCCGTAGGAGAGGAGAGACCCAGTACTTC. This chain joins TRBV12-3 or TRBV12-4 and TRBJ2-5, with D uncertain. The CDR3 length is 14 residues. V was clipped by 4 bases and J by 4 bases, with 13 bases between them.

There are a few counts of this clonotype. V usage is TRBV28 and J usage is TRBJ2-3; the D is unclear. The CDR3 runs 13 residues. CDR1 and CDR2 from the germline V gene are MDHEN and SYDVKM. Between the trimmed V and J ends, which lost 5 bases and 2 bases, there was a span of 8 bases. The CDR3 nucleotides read TGTGCCAGCAGTCGAGTAAACACAGATACGCAGTATTTT. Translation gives CASSRVNTDTQYF. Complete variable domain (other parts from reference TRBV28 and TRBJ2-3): DVKVTQSSRYLVKRTGEKVFLECVQDMDHENMFWYRQDPGLGLRLIYFSYDVKMKEKGDIPEGYSVSREKKERFSLILESASTNQTSMYLCASSRVNTDTQYFGPGTRLTVL.

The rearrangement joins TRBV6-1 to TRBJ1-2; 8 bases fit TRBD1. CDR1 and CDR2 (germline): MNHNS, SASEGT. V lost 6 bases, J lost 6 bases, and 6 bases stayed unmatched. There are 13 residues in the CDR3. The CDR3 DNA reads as TGTGCCAGCAGATCCGGGACAGGCAATGGCTACACCTTC. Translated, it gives CASRSGTGNGYTF.

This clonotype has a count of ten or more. This chain's CDR3 is CSAVSSSYNEQFF. In nucleotides, the CDR3 is TGCAGTGCTGTATCTAGCTCCTACAATGAGCAGTTCTTC. The genes are TRBV20-1 and TRBJ2-1; D gene ambiguous. The V and J ends lost 5 bases and 0 bases respectively, with 8 bases between them. CDR1 and CDR2 from the germline V gene are DFQATT and SNEGSKA (reference sequence). This CDR3 has 13 residues.

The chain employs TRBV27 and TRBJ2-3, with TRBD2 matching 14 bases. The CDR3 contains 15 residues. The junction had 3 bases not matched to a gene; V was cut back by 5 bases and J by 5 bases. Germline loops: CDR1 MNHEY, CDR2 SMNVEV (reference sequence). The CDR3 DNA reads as TGTGCCAGCAGTATAGGGACTAGCGGGAGAGATACGCAGTATTTT. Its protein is CASSIGTSGRDTQYF.

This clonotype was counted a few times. The CDR3 sequence is CSARDERGKGYEQYF. The CDR3 DNA reads as TGCAGTGCTAGAGATGAGCGGGGGAAGGGTTACGAGCAGTACTTC. The chain combines TRBV20-1 with TRBJ2-5, with 8 nucleotides matching TRBD2. The DNA end is more similar to TRBJ2-7, so the J call may be wrong. The CDR3 contains 15 residues. CDR1 and CDR2 from the germline V gene are DFQATT and SNEGSKA (reference sequence).

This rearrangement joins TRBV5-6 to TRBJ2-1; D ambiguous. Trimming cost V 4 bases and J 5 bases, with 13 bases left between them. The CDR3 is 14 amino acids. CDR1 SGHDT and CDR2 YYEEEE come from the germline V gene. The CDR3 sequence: CASSPGDENNEQFF. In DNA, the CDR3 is TGTGCCAGCAGCCCAGGAGACGAGAACAATGAGCAGTTCTTC.

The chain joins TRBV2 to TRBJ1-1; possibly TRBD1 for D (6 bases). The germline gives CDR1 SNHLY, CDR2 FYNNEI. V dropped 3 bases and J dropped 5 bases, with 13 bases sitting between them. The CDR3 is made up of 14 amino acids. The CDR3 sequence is CASSDWGARTEAFF. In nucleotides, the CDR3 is TGTGCCAGCAGTGATTGGGGGGCGAGGACTGAAGCTTTCTTT.

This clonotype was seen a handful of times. In DNA, the CDR3 is TGTGCCAGCAGCTTAGTCGGGACAGGATTTAACTATGGCTACACCTTC. Amino acids: CASSLVGTGFNYGYTF. The chain links TRBV11-2 to TRBJ1-2, with 8 bases fitting TRBD1. Trimming at V came to 1 base and at J to 1 base, leaving 5 bases not matched to a gene. The CDR3 loop spans 16 amino acids. Germline V gene sequence: CDR1 SGHAT, CDR2 FQNNGV.

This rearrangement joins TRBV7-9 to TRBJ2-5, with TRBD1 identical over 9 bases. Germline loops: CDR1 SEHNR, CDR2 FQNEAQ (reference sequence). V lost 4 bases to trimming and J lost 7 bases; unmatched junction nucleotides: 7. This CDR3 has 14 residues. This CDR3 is CASSWDRVEVTQYF. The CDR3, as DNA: TGTGCCAGCAGCTGGGACAGGGTCGAGGTGACCCAGTACTTC.

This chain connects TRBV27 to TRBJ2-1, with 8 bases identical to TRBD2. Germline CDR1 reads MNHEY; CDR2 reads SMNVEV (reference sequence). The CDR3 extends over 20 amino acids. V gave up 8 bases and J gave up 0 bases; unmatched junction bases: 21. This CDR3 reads CASFPPGGPSADSSYNEQFF. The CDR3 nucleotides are TGTGCCAGCTTCCCCCCGGGAGGGCCTTCCGCGGATTCCTCCTACAATGAGCAGTTCTTC.

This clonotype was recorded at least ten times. CDR3 in amino acids: CASSQDGSSNQPQHF. CDR3 bases: TGTGCCAGCAGCCAAGATGGATCGAGCAATCAGCCCCAGCATTTT. The chain couples TRBV4-2 to TRBJ1-5, with D unresolved. Germline CDR1 LGHNA, CDR2 YNFKEQ. Trimming shortened V by 0 bases and J by 1 base, and 7 bases separated the two germline ends. The CDR3 consists of 15 residues.

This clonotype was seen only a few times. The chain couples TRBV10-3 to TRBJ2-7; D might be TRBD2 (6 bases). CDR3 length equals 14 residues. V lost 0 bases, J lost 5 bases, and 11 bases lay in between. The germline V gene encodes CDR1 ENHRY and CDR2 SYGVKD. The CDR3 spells CAISESQWEDEQYF. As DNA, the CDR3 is TGTGCCATCAGTGAGTCCCAGTGGGAGGACGAGCAGTACTTC.

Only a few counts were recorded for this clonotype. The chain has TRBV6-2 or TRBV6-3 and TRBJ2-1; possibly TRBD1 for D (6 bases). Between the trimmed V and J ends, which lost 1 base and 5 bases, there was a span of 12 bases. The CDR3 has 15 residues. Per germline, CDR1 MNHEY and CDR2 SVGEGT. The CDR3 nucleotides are TGTGCCAGCAGTTACTTTCGGACAGCTGACAATGAGCAGTTCTTC. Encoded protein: CASSYFRTADNEQFF.

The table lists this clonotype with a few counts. CDR3 bases: TGTGCCAGCAGCCAAGATTCGACTAGCGGGAATGTTGCGTTCTTC. Protein: CASSQDSTSGNVAFF. This rearrangement joins TRBV4-2 to TRBJ2-1; 11 bases line up with TRBD2. The CDR3 spans 15 residues. Germline V gives CDR1 LGHNA, CDR2 YNFKEQ. The trim removed 0 bases at V and 15 bases at J, leaving 10 bases unmatched.

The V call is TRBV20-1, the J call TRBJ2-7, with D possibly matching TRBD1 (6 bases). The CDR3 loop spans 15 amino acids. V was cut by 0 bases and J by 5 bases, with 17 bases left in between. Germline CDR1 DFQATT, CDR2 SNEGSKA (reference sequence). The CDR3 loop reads CSARDPRGEIHEQYF. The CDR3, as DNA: TGCAGTGCTAGAGATCCCAGGGGAGAAATCCACGAGCAGTACTTC.

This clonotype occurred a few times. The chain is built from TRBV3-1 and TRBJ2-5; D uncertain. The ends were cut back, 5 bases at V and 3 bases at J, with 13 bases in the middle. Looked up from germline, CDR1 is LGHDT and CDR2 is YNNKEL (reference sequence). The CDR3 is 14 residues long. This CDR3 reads CASSNPWQEETQYF. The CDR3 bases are TGTGCCAGCAGCAACCCCTGGCAGGAAGAGACCCAGTACTTC.

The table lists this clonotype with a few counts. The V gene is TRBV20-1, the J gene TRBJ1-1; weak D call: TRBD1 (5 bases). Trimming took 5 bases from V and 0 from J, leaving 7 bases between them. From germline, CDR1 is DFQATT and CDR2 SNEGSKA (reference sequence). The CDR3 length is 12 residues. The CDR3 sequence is CSALTVNTEAFF. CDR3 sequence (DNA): TGCAGTGCTCTGACAGTGAACACTGAAGCTTTCTTT.

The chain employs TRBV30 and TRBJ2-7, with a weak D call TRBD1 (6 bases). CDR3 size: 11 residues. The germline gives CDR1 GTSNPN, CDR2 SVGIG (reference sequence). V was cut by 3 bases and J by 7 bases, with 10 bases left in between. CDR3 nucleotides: TGTGCCTGGAGCGACAGGAGGGAGCAGTACTTC. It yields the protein CAWSDRREQYF.

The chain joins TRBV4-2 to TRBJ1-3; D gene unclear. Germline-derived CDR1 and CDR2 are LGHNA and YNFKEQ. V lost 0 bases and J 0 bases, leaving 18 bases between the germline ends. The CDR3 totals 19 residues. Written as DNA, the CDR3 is TGTGCCAGCAGCCAAGATCGGGCAGACACCGCGTTCTCTGGAAACACCATATATTTT. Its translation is CASSQDRADTAFSGNTIYF.

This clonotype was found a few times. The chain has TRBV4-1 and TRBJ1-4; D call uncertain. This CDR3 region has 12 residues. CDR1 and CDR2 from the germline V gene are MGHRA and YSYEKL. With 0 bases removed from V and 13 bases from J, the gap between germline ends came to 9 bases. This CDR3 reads CASSQDLLGLFF. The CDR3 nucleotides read TGCGCCAGCAGCCAAGACCTCCTGGGACTGTTTTTT.